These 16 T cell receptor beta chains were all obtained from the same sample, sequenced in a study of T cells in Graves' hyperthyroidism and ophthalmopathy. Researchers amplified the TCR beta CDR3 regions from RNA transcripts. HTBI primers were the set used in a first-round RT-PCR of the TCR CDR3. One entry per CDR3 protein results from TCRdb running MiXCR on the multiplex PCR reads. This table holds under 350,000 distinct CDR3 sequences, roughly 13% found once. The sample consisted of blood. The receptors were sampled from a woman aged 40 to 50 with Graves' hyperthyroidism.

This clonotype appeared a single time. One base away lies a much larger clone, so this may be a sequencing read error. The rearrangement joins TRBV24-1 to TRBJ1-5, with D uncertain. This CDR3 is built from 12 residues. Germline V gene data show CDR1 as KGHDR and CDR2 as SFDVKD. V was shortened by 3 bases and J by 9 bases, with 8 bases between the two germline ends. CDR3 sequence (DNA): TGTGCCACCAGTGATAATGATCCGCCCCAGCATTTT. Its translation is CATSDNDPPQHF.

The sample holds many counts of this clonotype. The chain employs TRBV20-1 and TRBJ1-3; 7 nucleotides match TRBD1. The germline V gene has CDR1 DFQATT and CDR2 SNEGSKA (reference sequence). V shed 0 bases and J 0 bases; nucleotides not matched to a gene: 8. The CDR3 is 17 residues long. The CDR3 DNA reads TGCAGTGCTAGAGATTCGCGGGACAGATACTCTGGAAACACCATATATTTT. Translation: CSARDSRDRYSGNTIYF.

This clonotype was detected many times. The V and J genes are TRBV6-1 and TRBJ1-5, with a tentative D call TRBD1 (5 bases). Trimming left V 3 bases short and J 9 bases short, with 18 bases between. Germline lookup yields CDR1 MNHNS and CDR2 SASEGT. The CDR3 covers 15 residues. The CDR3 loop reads CASSDGTGLIVPQHF. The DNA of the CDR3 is TGTGCCAGCAGTGACGGGACCGGGCTCATCGTGCCCCAGCATTTT.

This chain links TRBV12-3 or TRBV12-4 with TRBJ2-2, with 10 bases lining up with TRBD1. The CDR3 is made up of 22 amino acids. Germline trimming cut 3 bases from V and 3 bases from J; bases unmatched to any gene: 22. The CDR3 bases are TGTGCCAGCAGTTTCCGGGACAGGGGTAATTCGTTGGCTAGCGCCCACACCGGGGAGCTGTTTTTT. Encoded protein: CASSFRDRGNSLASAHTGELFF.

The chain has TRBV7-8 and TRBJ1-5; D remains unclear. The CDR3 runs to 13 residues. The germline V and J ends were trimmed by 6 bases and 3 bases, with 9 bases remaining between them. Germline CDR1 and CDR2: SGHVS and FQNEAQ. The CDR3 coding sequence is TGTGCCAGCAGTCCGACCCTCAATCAGCCCCAGCATTTT. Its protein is CASSPTLNQPQHF.

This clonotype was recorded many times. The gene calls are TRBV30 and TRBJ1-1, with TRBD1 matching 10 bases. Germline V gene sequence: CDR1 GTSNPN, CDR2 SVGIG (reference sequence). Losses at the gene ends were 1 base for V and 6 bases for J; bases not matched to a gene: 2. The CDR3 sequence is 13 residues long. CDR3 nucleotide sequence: TGTGCCTGGAGTGGACAGGGGGCCTCTGAAGCTTTCTTT. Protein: CAWSGQGASEAFF.

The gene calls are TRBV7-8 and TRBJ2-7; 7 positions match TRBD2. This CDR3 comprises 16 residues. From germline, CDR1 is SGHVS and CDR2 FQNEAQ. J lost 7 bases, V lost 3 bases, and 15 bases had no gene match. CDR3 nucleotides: TGTGCCAGCAGCTTTTATCTCGGGAGGAGCGACAATGAGCAGTACTTC. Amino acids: CASSFYLGRSDNEQYF.

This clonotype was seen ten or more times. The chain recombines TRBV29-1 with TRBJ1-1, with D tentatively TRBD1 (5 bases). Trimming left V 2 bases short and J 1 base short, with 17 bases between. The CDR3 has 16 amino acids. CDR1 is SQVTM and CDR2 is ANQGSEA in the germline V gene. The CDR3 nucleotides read TGCAGCGTTGAAAAGGGGCGTTACGTGGCGAACACTGAAGCTTTCTTT. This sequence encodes CSVEKGRYVANTEAFF.

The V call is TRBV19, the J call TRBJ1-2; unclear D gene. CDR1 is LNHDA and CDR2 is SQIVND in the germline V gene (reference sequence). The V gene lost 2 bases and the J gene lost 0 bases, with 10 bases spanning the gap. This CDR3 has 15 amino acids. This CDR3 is CASSIWTRANYGYTF. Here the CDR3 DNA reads TGTGCCAGTAGTATATGGACTCGGGCTAACTATGGCTACACCTTC. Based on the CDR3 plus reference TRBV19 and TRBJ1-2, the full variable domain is DGGITQSPKYLFRKEGQNVTLSCEQNLNHDAMYWYRQDPGQGLRLIYYSQIVNDFQKGDIAEGYSVSREKKESFPLTVTSAQKNPTAFYLCASSIWTRANYGYTFGSGTRLTVV.

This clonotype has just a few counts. CDR3 in DNA: TGTGCCAGCAGCTGGCGGACAGGGGAGCATTCACCCCTCCACTTT. Its protein product is CASSWRTGEHSPLHF. The rearrangement links TRBV7-8 to TRBJ1-6, with TRBD1 matching over 9 bases. Germline loops: CDR1 SGHVS, CDR2 FQNEAQ. The CDR3 totals 15 residues. Losses at the gene ends were 4 bases for V and 8 bases for J; bases not matched to a gene: 6.

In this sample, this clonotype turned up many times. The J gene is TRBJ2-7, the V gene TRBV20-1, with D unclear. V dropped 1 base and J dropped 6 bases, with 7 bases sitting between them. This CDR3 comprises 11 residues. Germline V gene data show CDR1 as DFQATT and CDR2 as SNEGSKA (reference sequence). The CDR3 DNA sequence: TGCAGTGCTAGAGGGGGAATCGAGCAGTACTTC. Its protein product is CSARGGIEQYF.

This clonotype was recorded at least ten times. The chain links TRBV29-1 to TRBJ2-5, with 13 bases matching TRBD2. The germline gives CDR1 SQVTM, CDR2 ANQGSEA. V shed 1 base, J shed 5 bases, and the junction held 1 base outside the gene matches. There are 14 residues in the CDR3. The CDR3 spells CSVEGGLAGETQYF. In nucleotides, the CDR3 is TGCAGCGTTGAAGGGGGACTAGCGGGGGAGACCCAGTACTTC.

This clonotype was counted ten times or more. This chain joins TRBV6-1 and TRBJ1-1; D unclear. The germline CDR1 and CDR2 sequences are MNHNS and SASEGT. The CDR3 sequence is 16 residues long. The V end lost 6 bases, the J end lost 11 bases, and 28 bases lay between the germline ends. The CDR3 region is CASRPAGYPGPLRAFF. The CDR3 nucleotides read TGTGCCAGCAGACCCGCAGGTTACCCCGGGCCCTTGAGGGCTTTCTTT.

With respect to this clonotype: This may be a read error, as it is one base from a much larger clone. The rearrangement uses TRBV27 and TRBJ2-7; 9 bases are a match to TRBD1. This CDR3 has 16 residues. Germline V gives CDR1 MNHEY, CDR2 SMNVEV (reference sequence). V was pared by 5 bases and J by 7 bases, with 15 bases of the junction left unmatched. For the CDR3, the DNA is TGTGCCAGCAGTCCCGAGCCGGGACAGGGATTCAATGAGCAGTACTTC. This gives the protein CASSPEPGQGFNEQYF.

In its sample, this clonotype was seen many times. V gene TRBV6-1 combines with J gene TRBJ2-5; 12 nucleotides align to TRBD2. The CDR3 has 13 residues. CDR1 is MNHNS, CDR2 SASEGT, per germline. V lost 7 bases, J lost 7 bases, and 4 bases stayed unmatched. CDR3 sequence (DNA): TGTGCCAGCACTCTGGGACTAGCGGGGACCCAGTACTTC. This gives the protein CASTLGLAGTQYF.

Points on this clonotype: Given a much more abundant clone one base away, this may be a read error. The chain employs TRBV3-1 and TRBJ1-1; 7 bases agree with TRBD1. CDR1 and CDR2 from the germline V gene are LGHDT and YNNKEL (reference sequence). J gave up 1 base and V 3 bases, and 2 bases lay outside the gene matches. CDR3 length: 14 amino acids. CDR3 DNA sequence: TGTGCCAGCAGCCACCGGACAGGGAACACTGAAGCTTTCTTT. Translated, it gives CASSHRTGNTEAFF.